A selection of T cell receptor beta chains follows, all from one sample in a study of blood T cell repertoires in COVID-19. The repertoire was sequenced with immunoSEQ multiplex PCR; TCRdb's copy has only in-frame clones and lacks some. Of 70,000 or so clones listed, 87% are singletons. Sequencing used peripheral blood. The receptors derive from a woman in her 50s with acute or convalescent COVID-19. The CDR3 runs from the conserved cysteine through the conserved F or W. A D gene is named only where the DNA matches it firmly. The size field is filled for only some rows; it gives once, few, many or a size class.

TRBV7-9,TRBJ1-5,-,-,CASSQDNQPQHF,TGTGCCAGCAGCCAGGATAATCAGCCCCAGCATTTT
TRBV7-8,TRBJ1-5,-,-,CASSLRSPAGGNQPQHF,TGTGCCAGCAGCTTAAGAAGTCCGGCAGGGGGCAATCAGCCCCAGCATTTT
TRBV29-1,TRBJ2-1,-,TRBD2,CSVRLAGGPEFF,TGCAGCGTGAGACTAGCGGGGGGGCCGGAGTTCTTC
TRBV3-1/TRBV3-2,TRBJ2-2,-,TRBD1,CASSPQGARDTGELFF,TGTGCCAGCAGCCCGCAGGGGGCGCGAGACACCGGGGAGCTGTTTTTT
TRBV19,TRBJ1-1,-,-,CASSMLGGATFEAFF,TGTGCCAGTAGTATGTTAGGAGGGGCGACCTTTGAGGCTTTCTTT
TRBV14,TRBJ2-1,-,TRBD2,CASSQGLALTYNEQFF,TGTGCCAGCAGCCAAGGACTAGCTCTTACCTACAATGAGCAGTTCTTC
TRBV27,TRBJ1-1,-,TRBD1,CASSLGTGGTEAFF,TGTGCCAGCAGCTTGGGGACAGGTGGCACTGAAGCTTTCTTT
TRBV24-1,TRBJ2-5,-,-,CATSDSIMKTQYF,TGTGCCACCAGTGATTCTATCATGAAGACCCAGTACTTC
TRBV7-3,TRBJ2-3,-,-,CASSPGISTDTQYF,TGTGCCAGCAGCCCCGGGATCTCCACAGATACGCAGTATTTT
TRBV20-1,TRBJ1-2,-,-,CSPNGGNVGTF,TGCAGCCCAAATGGAGGGAATGTAGGCACCTTC
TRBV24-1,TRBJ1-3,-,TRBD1,CATSDPGTEGNTIYF,TGTGCCACCAGTGACCCCGGGACAGAGGGAAACACCATATATTTT
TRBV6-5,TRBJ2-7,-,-,CASRRYSSYEQYF,TGTGCCAGCAGGAGGTATAGCTCCTACGAGCAGTACTTC
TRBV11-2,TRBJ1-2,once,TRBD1,CASSPGTVYGYTF,TGTGCCAGCAGCCCCGGGACAGTCTATGGCTACACCTTC
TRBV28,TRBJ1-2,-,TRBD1,CASSLIPGQGYGYTF,TGTGCCAGCAGTTTAATACCGGGACAGGGGTATGGCTACACCTTC
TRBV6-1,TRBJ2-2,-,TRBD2,CASSGLAGGSNTGELFF,TGTGCCAGCAGTGGACTAGCGGGGGGTTCCAACACCGGGGAGCTGTTTTTT
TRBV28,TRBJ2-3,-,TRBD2,CASSLGAGGPGGTDTQYF,TGTGCCAGCAGTTTAGGCGCGGGAGGGCCAGGGGGCACAGATACGCAGTATTTT
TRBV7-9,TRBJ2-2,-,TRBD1,CASSTRDSNTGELFF,TGTGCCAGCAGCACCCGGGACAGTAACACCGGGGAGCTGTTTTTT
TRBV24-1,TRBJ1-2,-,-,CATSDPSEGYTF,TGTGCCACCAGTGATCCCAGCGAGGGCTACACCTTC
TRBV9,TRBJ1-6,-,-,CASTAGLLNSPLHF,TGTGCCAGCACCGCGGGACTCCTCAATTCACCCCTCCACTTT
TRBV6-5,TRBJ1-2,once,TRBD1,CASSYTDRARGNGYTF,TGTGCCAGCAGTTACACCGACAGGGCCCGGGGGAATGGCTACACCTTC